This TCR beta chain comes out of a study of shared clonotypes between healthy human individuals. Libraries were prepared by immunoSEQ multiplex PCR; TCRdb keeps only in-frame clonotypes and omits some of them. Of more than 1.2 million clones in the sample, 98% are singletons; the top ten hold approximately 0.4%. This CDR3 has 14 amino acids. V lost 7 bases to trimming and J lost 1 base, with 11 bases between them. Germline V CDR1 and CDR2: MNHEY, SMNVEV (reference sequence). The receptor's source is a man in his thirties or forties in good health. Sequencing was performed on naive CD4+ T cells sorted from blood. Regarding subset: CD45RA+ positively selected. The chain employs TRBV27 and TRBJ2-1, with a tentative D call TRBD1 (6 bases). CDR3 loop: CASNGQGSYNEQFF. CDR3 in DNA: TGTGCCAGCAATGGGCAGGGGTCCTACAATGAGCAGTTCTTC.